These 5 T cell receptor beta chains originate from one sample sequenced in a study of technical replicates of blood from several donors. The data were produced by immunoSEQ multiplex PCR, yet TCRdb's version contains in-frame clones alone and is incomplete. This repertoire shows tens of thousands of clones, roughly 94% found once; its top ten account for 0.2% to 0.3%. What was sequenced was T cells isolated from PBMCs. The receptors derive from a human donor in good health.

The rearrangement links TRBV4-2 to TRBJ1-1; the match to TRBD1 covers 12 bases. Looked up from germline, CDR1 is LGHNA and CDR2 is YNFKEQ. The V segment lost 1 base and the J segment 11 bases; nucleotides outside the gene matches: 11. This CDR3 is built from 16 residues. The DNA for the CDR3 is TGTGCCAGCAGCCAAGTCGGGGACAGGGGGCGGGGTGTTGCTTTCTTT. Protein sequence: CASSQVGDRGRGVAFF.

The V and J genes are TRBV19 and TRBJ1-5; the D is unclear. The CDR3 totals 16 residues. The ends were cut back, 2 bases at V and 4 bases at J, with 15 bases in the middle. Germline V gene data show CDR1 as LNHDA and CDR2 as SQIVND (reference sequence). The CDR3 reads CASSIFGIPANQPQHF. The CDR3 region has the DNA TGTGCCAGTAGTATATTCGGTATACCCGCAAATCAGCCCCAGCATTTT.

The CDR3 region is CASMEDRGKQYF. CDR3 sequence (DNA): TGTGCCAGTATGGAAGACAGGGGCAAGCAGTACTTC. The rearrangement links TRBV19 to TRBJ2-7; 8 nucleotides match TRBD1. V was clipped by 7 bases and J by 8 bases; unmatched bases: 7. The germline V gene encodes CDR1 LNHDA and CDR2 SQIVND (reference sequence). This CDR3 has 12 amino acids.

This rearrangement joins TRBV12-5 to TRBJ2-2; no reliable D call. Germline values: CDR1 LGHNT, CDR2 FRNRAP. V lost 5 bases and J lost 6, with 10 bases in between. The CDR3 is 13 residues long. The CDR3 loop is CASGSTVPGELFF. The CDR3 bases are TGTGCTAGTGGTAGTACAGTTCCCGGGGAGCTGTTTTTT.

The chain has TRBV5-4 and TRBJ1-1; D uncertain. V lost 4 bases, J lost 3 bases, and 10 bases lay in between. The V gene's germline CDR1 is SGHNT and CDR2 YYREEE (reference sequence). The CDR3 length is 13 residues. CDR3 in DNA: TGTGCCAGCAGCCCACTGATGGACACTGAAGCTTTCTTT. The encoded protein is CASSPLMDTEAFF.